This T cell receptor (beta chain) is from a study of cytomegalovirus exposure and HLA in healthy donors. Whole-study results and caveats: The CMV antigen specificity of a few CMV-associated chains was confirmed through in vitro analysis. Later, an analysis found that TCR clusters from the first cohort tended to co-occur in the roughly 110 validation repertoires. Rare TCR sequences dominated, though some public TCRs recurred in many donors.

The CDR3 spans 17 residues. Germline-derived CDR1 and CDR2 are GTSNPN and SVGIG (reference sequence). The V gene lost 3 bases and the J gene lost 0 bases, with 20 bases spanning the gap. Concerning this clone itself: Its target is unknown.

The repertoire was sequenced with immunoSEQ multiplex PCR; TCRdb's copy has only in-frame clones and lacks some. Among more than 140,000 clones listed, 85% to 90% were seen once. The TCR was taken from a woman aged 18-29 years in good health and CMV-seropositive. The genes are TRBV30 and TRBJ1-2, with D perhaps matching TRBD1 (5 bases). The specimen sequenced was PBMCs. CDR3: CAWSPPGGSRANYGYTF. As DNA, the CDR3 is TGTGCCTGGAGCCCACCGGGGGGGTCCCGGGCTAACTATGGCTACACCTTC.